These 5 T cell receptor beta chains were all obtained from the same sample, sequenced in a study of blood T cells in healthy people across ages. For the second PCR, which ran for roughly 6 to 11 cycles, a sample-barcoded 5' primer and a J-beta primer mix were used. One entry per CDR3 protein, called by TCRdb with MiXCR from the 5' RACE reads. The sample has 1.5 million to 2 million distinct CDR3 sequences, approximately 28% seen once. The source material was blood. These receptor sequences come from a woman aged 25 to 39 in good health.

The chain employs TRBV4-1 and TRBJ1-2, with 7 bases lining up with TRBD1. Trimming took 0 bases from V and 5 from J; bases not matched to a gene: 6. CDR1 is MGHRA, CDR2 YSYEKL, per germline. This CDR3 contains 15 residues. The CDR3 is CASSQDGQGGYGYTF. CDR3 DNA sequence: TGCGCCAGCAGCCAAGACGGCCAGGGGGGTTATGGCTACACCTTC.

The chain couples TRBV5-1 to TRBJ2-3; no firm D call. This CDR3 has 13 residues. Trimming took 4 bases from V and 8 from J, leaving 14 bases between them. In germline, CDR1 is SGHRS, CDR2 YFSETQ. CDR3 region: CASSRMLGATQYF. The CDR3 nucleotides are TGCGCCAGCAGCCGTATGCTAGGAGCTACGCAGTATTTT.

This clonotype was detected only once. Compared with germline, one end of the junction differs, possibly owing to a read error. The chain recombines TRBV28 with TRBJ1-2; D is uncertain. CDR3 length: 12 residues. Germline values: CDR1 MDHEN, CDR2 SYDVKM. CDR3 DNA: TGTGCCGGCAGTTTAGCTTCGTATGGCTACACCTTC. Residues: CAGSLASYGYTF.

This clonotype was recorded a few times. The chain is built from TRBV10-3 and TRBJ2-3, with a tentative D call TRBD2 (7 bases). With 0 bases removed from V and 5 bases from J, the gap between germline ends came to 12 bases. CDR1 and CDR2 from the germline V gene are ENHRY and SYGVKD. This CDR3 has 15 residues. Written as DNA, the CDR3 is TGTGCCATCAGTGAGTCGAAGGGGGGGCAAGATACGCAGTATTTT. Amino acids: CAISESKGGQDTQYF.

This clonotype came up a few times. The J gene is TRBJ2-2, the V gene TRBV18, with D tentatively TRBD1 (6 bases). Between the trimmed V and J ends, which lost 4 bases and 7 bases, there was a span of 10 bases. Germline CDR1 reads KGHSH; CDR2 reads LQKENI. The CDR3 contains 13 residues. The DNA for the CDR3 is TGTGCCAGCTCACTACAGGGAAACGGGGAGCTGTTTTTT. This gives the protein CASSLQGNGELFF.